This TCR beta chain was documented in a study of shared clonotypes between healthy human individuals. Study results and caveats: Generally, naive subsets (rather than memory subsets) showed larger estimated richness.

The length of the CDR3 is 15 residues. V was clipped by 3 bases and J by 2 bases, with 13 bases between them. Looked up from germline, CDR1 is SGDLS and CDR2 is YYNGEE. This table comes from immunoSEQ multiplex PCR, and its TCRdb copy is limited to in-frame clones, with some not included. The sample carries 2 million to 2.5 million clones, around 95% recorded once. This clone is a singleton in its sample. Its matching antigen is unknown. The sample was naive CD4+ T cells sorted from blood. Sample subset: CD45RA+ positively selected. The chain combines TRBV9 with TRBJ2-3, with D perhaps assigned TRBD1 or TRBD2 (6 bases each). This receptor was obtained from a man between 18 and 35 years old in good health. CDR3 DNA: TGTGCCAGCAGCGGTTCGAGGGGGGCCACAGATACGCAGTATTTT. Encoded protein: CASSGSRGATDTQYF.